The 14 T cell receptor beta chains below come from one sample, sequenced in a study of blood T cell repertoires in COVID-19. Profiled with immunoSEQ multiplex PCR; TCRdb holds only in-frame clones, not every one. The repertoire holds under 500,000 clones, with 85% to 90% as singletons. Sequencing was carried out using PBMCs or T cells enriched from blood (not recorded which). The receptors were sampled from a man aged 25-45 years who had recovered from COVID-19.

V usage is TRBV4-1 and J usage is TRBJ1-2; TRBD1 is a possible D gene (6 bases). V was pared by 0 bases and J by 5 bases, with 19 bases between. This CDR3 contains 17 residues. CDR1 is MGHRA and CDR2 is YSYEKL in the germline V gene. DNA of the CDR3: TGCGCCAGCAGCCAAGATCTGGGGACATCTTTAGGGTATGGCTACACCTTC. Translated, it gives CASSQDLGTSLGYGYTF.

The J gene is TRBJ2-7, the V gene TRBV18; no definite D call. CDR3 length equals 13 residues. V shed 1 base and J shed 4 bases, with 8 bases lying between them. Germline CDR1 reads KGHSH; CDR2 reads LQKENI. The CDR3 DNA reads TGTGCCAGCTCACCACGGCGGAGATACGAGCAGTACTTC. Protein product: CASSPRRRYEQYF.

The CDR3 loop is CASSQEGPGLAGGKPYEQYF. CDR3 nucleotides: TGTGCCAGCAGCCAAGAAGGACCAGGACTAGCGGGAGGAAAGCCCTACGAGCAGTACTTC. J is TRBJ2-7 and V is TRBV3-1 (or the pseudogene TRBV3-2); 14 nucleotides align to TRBD2. The CDR3 length is 20 residues. The V gene's germline CDR1 is LGHDT and CDR2 YNNKEL (reference sequence). V dropped 0 bases and J dropped 2; count of bases not matched to a gene: 12.

This clone was counted a few times. The V and J genes are TRBV28 and TRBJ1-5, with D maybe TRBD1 (6 bases). V was cut by 8 bases and J by 5 bases, with 7 bases left in between. Germline CDR1 MDHEN, CDR2 SYDVKM. The CDR3 loop spans 11 amino acids. CDR3 sequence reads: CASGQYQPQHF. The DNA of the CDR3 is TGTGCCAGCGGACAGTATCAGCCCCAGCATTTT. The entire variable domain, with the rest obtained from reference TRBV28 and TRBJ1-5, is as follows: DVKVTQSSRYLVKRTGEKVFLECVQDMDHENMFWYRQDPGLGLRLIYFSYDVKMKEKGDIPEGYSVSREKKERFSLILESASTNQTSMYLCASGQYQPQHFGDGTRLSIL.

V is TRBV19 and J is TRBJ2-1; TRBD2 might be the D (6 bases). The CDR3 has 13 amino acids. The germline CDR1 and CDR2 sequences are LNHDA and SQIVND (reference sequence). With 2 bases removed from V and 15 bases from J, the gap between germline ends came to 17 bases. CDR3 loop: CASSIFSGLEPFF. The CDR3, as DNA: TGTGCCAGTAGTATATTTAGCGGCCTCGAACCGTTCTTC.

CDR3 bases: TGTGCCAGCTCACCTTCAGTTTTGCTCCACGAGCAGTACTTC. It encodes CASSPSVLLHEQYF. The chain is built from TRBV18 and TRBJ2-7, with D unresolved. Germline CDR1 is KGHSH and CDR2 is LQKENI. This CDR3 has 14 amino acids. The V and J ends lost 3 bases and 5 bases respectively, with 14 bases between them.

The count of this clone is one. This chain connects TRBV29-1 to TRBJ1-3, with D unresolved. This CDR3 spans 13 amino acids. Trimming removed 7 bases from V and 3 bases from J, with 13 bases in between. Per germline, CDR1 SQVTM and CDR2 ANQGSEA. The CDR3: CSAQVNGGNTIYF. CDR3 in DNA: TGCAGCGCCCAGGTAAACGGTGGAAACACCATATATTTT.

Regarding this clone: Germline is not matched at one junction end, which may reflect a read error. The gene calls are TRBV7-7 and TRBJ2-3, with 7 nucleotides matching TRBD1. Germline V gene data show CDR1 as SSHAT and CDR2 as FNYEAQ (reference sequence). CDR3 length: 15 residues. CDR3 sequence (DNA): TGTGCTAGCAGCTTAGGGGGACAGACAACAGATACGCAGTATTTT. It yields the protein CASSLGGQTTDTQYF.

The chain couples TRBV4-1 to TRBJ2-6; possibly TRBD1 for D (5 bases). Trimming removed 4 bases from V and 1 base from J, with 11 bases in between. There are 16 residues in the CDR3. From germline, CDR1 is MGHRA and CDR2 YSYEKL. CDR3 nucleotide sequence: TGCGCCAGCAGCCGATCAGGGATTTCTGGGGCCAACGTCCTGACTTTC. This codes for CASSRSGISGANVLTF.

This clone was counted once. This sample also contains other DNA sequences that code for the same CDR3. The chain has TRBV29-1 and TRBJ1-2; 11 bases align to TRBD1. V shed 4 bases and J 3 bases; nucleotides not matched to a gene: 1. Germline CDR1 reads SQVTM; CDR2 reads ANQGSEA. The CDR3 is 13 amino acids. This CDR3 reads CSVGTGGDYGYTF. The CDR3 DNA follows: TGCAGCGTTGGGACAGGGGGCGACTATGGCTACACCTTC.

This clone was counted once. The J gene is TRBJ1-1, the V gene TRBV13; TRBD1 might be the D (5 bases). Per the germline V gene, CDR1 is PRHDT and CDR2 is FYEKMQ (reference sequence). V lost 5 bases to trimming and J lost 10 bases, with 20 bases between them. The CDR3 consists of 14 residues. The CDR3, as DNA: TGTGCCAGCAGCAACCAGGGACTCGAATTTGTAGCTTTCTTT. It codes for CASSNQGLEFVAFF.

The CDR3 DNA sequence: TGTGCCAGCATAGGGGCCGGAATATCACGTAAAATCTACGAGCAGTACTTC. Amino acids: CASIGAGISRKIYEQYF. The chain joins TRBV28 to TRBJ2-7; D perhaps matches TRBD1 (5 bases). The CDR3 sequence is 17 residues long. The germline V gene has CDR1 MDHEN and CDR2 SYDVKM. Trimming shortened V by 7 bases and J by 3 bases, and 25 bases separated the two germline ends.

The genes are TRBV28 and TRBJ2-7; D perhaps matches TRBD1 (6 bases). CDR3 size: 14 residues. The germline V gene encodes CDR1 MDHEN and CDR2 SYDVKM. Deletions cut 3 bases from V and 3 bases from J, with 12 bases between. The CDR3 sequence: CASSFQGFVYEQYF. The CDR3, as DNA: TGTGCCAGCAGTTTTCAGGGGTTCGTCTACGAGCAGTACTTC.

This clone was observed a handful of times. This chain connects TRBV19 to TRBJ2-7; D ambiguous. Germline assignment: CDR1 LNHDA and CDR2 SQIVND (reference sequence). The CDR3 is 13 amino acids. Between the trimmed V and J ends, which lost 6 bases and 5 bases, there was a span of 14 bases. The CDR3 DNA sequence: TGTGCCAGTAGACGGATAGCAAGCCACGAGCAGTACTTC. It is translated as CASRRIASHEQYF.